Listed below are T cell receptor beta chains from one sample, sequenced in a study of identical twins. Via MiXCR, TCRdb re-called the 5' RACE reads, giving one row per CDR3 protein. In the table there are 550,000 to 800,000 distinct CDR3 sequences, just over 7% of which are singletons. This sample was also put to use in a study of yellow fever vaccine responses in identical twins.

The specimen was PBMCs. All receptors come from a woman younger than 35 in good health. Both conserved end residues are part of each CDR3. The D gene is left open where the match is weak.

d_gene: TRBD2; v_gene: TRBV27; CDR3aa: CASRMLAGSSTDTQYF
d_gene: .; v_gene: TRBV12-3/TRBV12-4; CDR3aa: CASTLVGSQETQYF
d_gene: .; v_gene: TRBV12-3/TRBV12-4; CDR3aa: CASSLGAPKNIQYF
d_gene: .; v_gene: TRBV15; CDR3aa: CATSSGPPGSSYEQYF
d_gene: TRBD2; v_gene: TRBV29-1; CDR3aa: CSVVGSGGPSGANVLTF
d_gene: .; v_gene: TRBV2; CDR3aa: CASSVNESPLHF
d_gene: TRBD2; v_gene: TRBV2; CDR3aa: CASSGLAGSPGELFF
d_gene: .; v_gene: TRBV3-1; CDR3aa: CASSPTRGTTDTQYF
d_gene: .; v_gene: TRBV5-1; CDR3aa: CASSLEGGPYNEQFF
d_gene: TRBD2; v_gene: TRBV20-1; CDR3aa: CSAGGGTTDTQYF
d_gene: TRBD2; v_gene: TRBV20-1; CDR3aa: CSARSGGGADTQYF
d_gene: TRBD2; v_gene: TRBV5-1; CDR3aa: CASSSTSGGMNEQFF
d_gene: TRBD2; v_gene: TRBV7-2; CDR3aa: CASSFVIAGGQETQYF
d_gene: .; v_gene: TRBV28; CDR3aa: CASTRTGNYGYTF
d_gene: .; v_gene: TRBV4-1; CDR3aa: CASSPGGFDQETQYF
d_gene: .; v_gene: TRBV5-1; CDR3aa: CASSLAGQVDEQYF
d_gene: .; v_gene: TRBV3-1; CDR3aa: CASSVGSTQYF
d_gene: .; v_gene: TRBV3-1; CDR3aa: CASSHTGRGANEQYF
d_gene: .; v_gene: TRBV20-1; CDR3aa: CSARSDSHEKLFF
d_gene: TRBD2; v_gene: TRBV5-1; CDR3aa: CASSMGGSYNEQFF
d_gene: .; v_gene: TRBV18; CDR3aa: CASSAMGGANTGELFF
d_gene: .; v_gene: TRBV6-5; CDR3aa: CASSHRGQGDEAFF
d_gene: .; v_gene: TRBV10-2; CDR3aa: CASSDLEEQFF
d_gene: .; v_gene: TRBV28; CDR3aa: CASSPGMAEIQETQYF
d_gene: .; v_gene: TRBV5-1; CDR3aa: CASSPGGYDGYTF
d_gene: .; v_gene: TRBV2; CDR3aa: CASTPLRTETQYF
d_gene: TRBD1; v_gene: TRBV20-1; CDR3aa: CSARAGQGLNTEAFF
d_gene: TRBD2; v_gene: TRBV6-2/TRBV6-3; CDR3aa: CASSPISGGFHNEQFF
d_gene: .; v_gene: TRBV28; CDR3aa: CASSLGGQYEQYF
d_gene: TRBD2; v_gene: TRBV4-1; CDR3aa: CASSQVLAGGLNEQFF
d_gene: TRBD2; v_gene: TRBV6-1; CDR3aa: CASKTSGSTGEQYF
d_gene: TRBD1; v_gene: TRBV12-3/TRBV12-4; CDR3aa: CASRDRDRVYNEQFF
d_gene: .; v_gene: TRBV24-1; CDR3aa: CATSDSDTATNEKLFF